Each of the 3 T cell receptor beta chains below was sequenced from the same sample in a study of cytotoxic CD8 clonotypes in ibrutinib-treated CLL. Repertoires were generated with immunoSEQ multiplex PCR, while TCRdb's copy carries only in-frame clones and drops some. In the table there are approximately 100,000 clones, about 78% of which are singletons. This specimen was PBMCs, taken after 12 months of ibrutinib treatment. The receptors come from a human donor with chronic lymphocytic leukemia.

The V gene is TRBV7-6, the J gene TRBJ2-5; D is unclear. The V gene's germline CDR1 is SGHVS and CDR2 FNYEAQ. Deletions cut 3 bases from V and 1 base from J, with 15 bases between. The CDR3 consists of 16 residues. The CDR3 sequence is CASSFLSLTSQETQYF. In DNA, the CDR3 is TGTGCCAGCAGCTTTCTCTCTCTGACAAGCCAAGAGACCCAGTACTTC.

A few counts support this clone. The CDR3 protein is CAWGPGQANNQPQHF. In DNA, the CDR3 is TGTGCCTGGGGCCCGGGACAGGCTAACAATCAGCCCCAGCATTTT. The chain combines TRBV30 with TRBJ1-5; TRBD1 aligns across 8 bases. The junction had 9 bases not matched to a gene; V was cut back by 5 bases and J by 3 bases. From germline, CDR1 is GTSNPN and CDR2 SVGIG (reference sequence). The CDR3 extends over 15 amino acids.

CDR3 amino acids: CATSQARSQPQHF. The CDR3 DNA follows: TGTGCCACTTCACAAGCCCGGTCTCAGCCCCAGCATTTT. The chain carries TRBV7-8 and TRBJ1-5; D is unclear. The CDR3 covers 13 residues. CDR1 and CDR2 from the germline V gene are SGHVS and FQNEAQ. Trimming stripped 10 bases from V and 6 bases from J, with 16 bases between. The entire variable domain, with the rest obtained from reference TRBV7-8 and TRBJ1-5, is as follows: GAGVSQSPRYKVAKRGQDVALRCDPISGHVSLFWYQQALGQGPEFLTYFQNEAQLDKSGLPSDRFFAERPEGSVSTLKIQRTQQEDSAVYLCATSQARSQPQHFGDGTRLSIL.